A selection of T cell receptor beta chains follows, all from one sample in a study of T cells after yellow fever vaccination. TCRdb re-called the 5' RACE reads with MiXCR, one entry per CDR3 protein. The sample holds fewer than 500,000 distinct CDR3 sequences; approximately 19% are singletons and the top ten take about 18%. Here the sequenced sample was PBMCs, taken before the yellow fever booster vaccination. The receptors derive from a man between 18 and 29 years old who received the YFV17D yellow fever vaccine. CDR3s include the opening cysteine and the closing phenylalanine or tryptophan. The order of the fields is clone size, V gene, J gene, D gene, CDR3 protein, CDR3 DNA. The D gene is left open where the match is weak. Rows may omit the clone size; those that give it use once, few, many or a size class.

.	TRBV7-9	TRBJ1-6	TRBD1	CASSLFPGTGNSPLHF	TGTGCCAGCAGCCTCTTCCCCGGGACAGGGAATTCACCCCTCCACTTT
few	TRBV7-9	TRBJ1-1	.	CASSPGALGQAFF	TGTGCCAGCAGCCCCGGGGCCCTCGGGCAAGCTTTCTTT
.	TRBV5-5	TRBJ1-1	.	CASSAVRETTEAFF	TGTGCCAGCAGCGCCGTTAGGGAGACCACTGAAGCTTTCTTT
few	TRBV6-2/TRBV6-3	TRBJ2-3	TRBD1	CASSPLLTGQGPDTQYF	TGTGCCAGCAGTCCCCTTCTCACGGGACAGGGTCCAGATACGCAGTATTTT
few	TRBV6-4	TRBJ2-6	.	CASSPRSGANVLTF	TGTGCCAGCAGTCCCCGCTCTGGGGCCAACGTCCTGACTTTC
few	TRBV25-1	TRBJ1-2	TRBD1	CASSDPKGAGLRYTF	TGTGCCAGCAGTGACCCAAAGGGGGCAGGGCTTCGCTACACCTTC
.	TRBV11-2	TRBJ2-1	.	CASLGTYNEQFF	TGTGCCAGCCTGGGAACCTACAATGAGCAGTTCTTC
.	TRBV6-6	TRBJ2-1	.	CASTSGRNEQFF	TGTGCCAGCACCTCGGGGAGGAATGAGCAGTTCTTC
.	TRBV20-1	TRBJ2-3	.	CSASRSGTDTQYF	TGCAGTGCTAGTCGGTCTGGAACAGATACGCAGTATTTT
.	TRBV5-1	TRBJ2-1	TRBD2	CASSFPSGGDNEQFF	TGCGCCAGCAGCTTTCCCAGCGGGGGAGACAATGAGCAGTTCTTC
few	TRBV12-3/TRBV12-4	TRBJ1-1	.	CASSFFAANTEAFF	TGTGCCAGCAGTTTCTTTGCAGCGAACACTGAAGCTTTCTTT
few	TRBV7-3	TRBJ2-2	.	CASSPTTDTGELFF	TGTGCCAGCAGCCCGACTACGGACACCGGGGAGCTGTTTTTT
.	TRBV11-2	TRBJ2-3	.	CASSPVLVPPDTQYF	TGTGCCAGCAGCCCTGTGTTAGTCCCCCCAGATACGCAGTATTTT
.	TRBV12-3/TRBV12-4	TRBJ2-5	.	CASSSGGGRPQTQYF	TGTGCCAGCAGTTCTGGGGGGGGCCGCCCCCAGACCCAGTACTTC
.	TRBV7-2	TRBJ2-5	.	CASSLNSPPGTQYF	TGTGCCAGCAGTCTTAACTCCCCACCCGGGACCCAGTACTTC
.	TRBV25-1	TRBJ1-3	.	CASSAWEQTNTIYF	TGTGCCAGCAGTGCCTGGGAGCAGACGAACACCATATATTTT
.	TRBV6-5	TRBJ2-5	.	CASSYFDRPGTQYF	TGTGCCAGCAGTTACTTCGACAGGCCGGGGACCCAGTACTTC
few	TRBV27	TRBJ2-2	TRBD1	CASAKGIGQGAGELFF	TGTGCCAGCGCTAAAGGTATTGGACAGGGCGCCGGGGAGCTGTTTTTT
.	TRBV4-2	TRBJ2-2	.	CASSRLGSTGGELFF	TGTGCCAGCAGCCGATTGGGGTCCACTGGCGGGGAGCTGTTTTTT
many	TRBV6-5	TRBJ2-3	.	CASSYSLGRTDTQYF	TGTGCCAGCAGTTACTCGTTGGGCCGCACAGATACGCAGTATTTT
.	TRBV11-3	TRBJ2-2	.	CASSSGGGGNTGELFF	TGTGCCAGCAGCTCAGGGGGCGGGGGAAACACCGGGGAGCTGTTTTTT
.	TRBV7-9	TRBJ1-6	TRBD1	CASSGKGTDNSPLHF	TGTGCCAGCAGCGGGAAGGGGACAGATAATTCACCCCTCCACTTT
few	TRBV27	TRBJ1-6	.	CASRDTSSYNSPLHF	TGTGCCAGCAGGGACACGAGCTCCTATAATTCACCCCTCCACTTT
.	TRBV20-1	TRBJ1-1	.	CSAIRGDLNMNTEAFF	TGCAGTGCTATAAGGGGGGATTTGAACATGAACACTGAAGCTTTCTTT
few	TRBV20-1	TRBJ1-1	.	CSAPKDSPEAFF	TGCAGTGCTCCCAAGGACAGCCCTGAAGCTTTCTTT
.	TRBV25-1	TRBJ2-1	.	CASSESPTDTYNEQFF	TGTGCCAGCAGTGAATCCCCGACTGATACCTACAATGAGCAGTTCTTC
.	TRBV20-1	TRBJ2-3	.	CSASDRRSTDTQYF	TGCAGTGCCTCGGACCGGAGAAGCACAGATACGCAGTATTTT
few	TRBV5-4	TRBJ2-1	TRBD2	CASSFTSGGNEQFF	TGTGCCAGCAGCTTCACTAGCGGGGGAAATGAGCAGTTCTTC